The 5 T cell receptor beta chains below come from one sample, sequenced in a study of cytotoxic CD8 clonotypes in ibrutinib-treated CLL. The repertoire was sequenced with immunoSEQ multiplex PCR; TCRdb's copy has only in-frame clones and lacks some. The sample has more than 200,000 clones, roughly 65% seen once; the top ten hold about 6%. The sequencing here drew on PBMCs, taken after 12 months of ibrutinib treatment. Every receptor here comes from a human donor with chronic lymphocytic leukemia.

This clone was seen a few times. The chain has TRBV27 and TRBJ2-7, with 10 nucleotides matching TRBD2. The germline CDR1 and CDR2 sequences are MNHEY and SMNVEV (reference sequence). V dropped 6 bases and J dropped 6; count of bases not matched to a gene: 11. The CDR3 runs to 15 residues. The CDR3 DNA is TGTGCCAGCAGCCTAGGCGGACTAGCGGACCCCGAGCAGTACTTC. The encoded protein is CASSLGGLADPEQYF.

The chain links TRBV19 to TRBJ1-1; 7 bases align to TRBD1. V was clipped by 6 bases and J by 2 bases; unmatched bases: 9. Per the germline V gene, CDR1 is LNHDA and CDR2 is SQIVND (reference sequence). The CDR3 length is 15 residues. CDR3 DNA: TGTGCCAGTAGCTTAGGAGGAGGGGGCAACACTGAAGCTTTCTTT. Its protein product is CASSLGGGGNTEAFF.

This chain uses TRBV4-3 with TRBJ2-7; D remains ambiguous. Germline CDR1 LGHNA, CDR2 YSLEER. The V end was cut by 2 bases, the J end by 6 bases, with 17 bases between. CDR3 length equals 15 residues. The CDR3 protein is CASSQRVYSGGEQYF. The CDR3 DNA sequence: TGCGCCAGCAGCCAAAGGGTGTATTCAGGTGGCGAGCAGTACTTC.

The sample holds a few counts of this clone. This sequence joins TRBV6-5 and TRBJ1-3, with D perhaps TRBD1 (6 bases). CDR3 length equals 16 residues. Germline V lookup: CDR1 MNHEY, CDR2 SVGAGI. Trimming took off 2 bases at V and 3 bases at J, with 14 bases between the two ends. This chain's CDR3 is CASSYQGIQSGNTIYF. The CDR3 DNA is TGTGCCAGCAGTTACCAGGGGATTCAAAGTGGAAACACCATATATTTT.

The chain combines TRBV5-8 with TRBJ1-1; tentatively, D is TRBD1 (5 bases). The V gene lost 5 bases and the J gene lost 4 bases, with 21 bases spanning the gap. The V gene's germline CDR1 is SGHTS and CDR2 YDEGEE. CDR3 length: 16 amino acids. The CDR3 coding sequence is TGTGCCAGCAGGAATCCCCAGGGCAGGCTTGGCACTGAAGCTTTCTTT. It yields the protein CASRNPQGRLGTEAFF.